What follows are 10 T cell receptor beta chains derived from one specimen sequenced in a study of T cell clonotyping in hematopoietic cell transplantation. Libraries were prepared by immunoSEQ multiplex PCR; TCRdb keeps only in-frame clonotypes and omits some of them. This table holds about 900 clones, nearly 95% found once. The sequences come from peripheral blood mononuclear cells, collected 180 days after allogeneic stem cell transplant. The receptors here all came from a male patient in his sixties or seventies who had an allogeneic stem cell transplant from an unrelated donor, so T cells may come from the graft donor. Some clones in this sample may be carry-over from other donors' samples.

This clone was recorded only once. This rearrangement joins TRBV11-2 to TRBJ1-2; TRBD1 might be the D (5 bases). This CDR3 comprises 15 residues. Trimming removed 2 bases from V and 0 bases from J, with 10 bases in between. Germline V gives CDR1 SGHAT, CDR2 FQNNGV. The CDR3 reads CASSLRGQSNYGYTF. The CDR3 nucleotides are TGTGCCAGCAGCTTAAGGGGCCAATCTAACTATGGCTACACCTTC.

V gene TRBV11-3 combines with J gene TRBJ2-3, with D perhaps given as TRBD1 or TRBD2 (7 bases each). V lost 5 bases and J lost 0, with 9 bases in between. Germline CDR1 SGHNT, CDR2 YENEEA. The CDR3 is 14 amino acids. CDR3 DNA: TGTGCCAGCAGCCAGGGGGGGAGCACAGATACGCAGTATTTT. Its protein product is CASSQGGSTDTQYF.

This sequence joins TRBV29-1 and TRBJ1-4, with 8 bases fitting TRBD1. The junction had 11 bases not matched to a gene; V was cut back by 7 bases and J by 7 bases. Germline V gene lookup returns CDR1 SQVTM and CDR2 ANQGSEA. This CDR3 is built from 14 residues. Here the CDR3 reads CSGLDRGAGEKLFF. The CDR3 coding sequence is TGCAGCGGCCTCGACAGGGGCGCGGGTGAAAAACTGTTTTTT. Full variable domain (missing parts from reference TRBV29-1 and TRBJ1-4): SAVISQKPSRDICQRGTSLTIQCQVDSQVTMMFWYRQQPGQSLTLIATANQGSEATYESGFVIDKFPISRPNLTFSTLTVSNMSPEDSSIYLCSGLDRGAGEKLFFGSGTQLSVL.

The gene calls are TRBV28 and TRBJ1-1; a possible D gene is TRBD1 (5 bases). Trimming shortened V by 5 bases and J by 0 bases, and 16 bases separated the two germline ends. CDR1 MDHEN and CDR2 SYDVKM come from the germline V gene. The CDR3 consists of 16 residues. The CDR3 DNA sequence: TGTGCCAGCAGTCCGTTTTCTTTGGGGGTGAACACTGAAGCTTTCTTT. Translated, it gives CASSPFSLGVNTEAFF.

This sequence joins TRBV30 and TRBJ1-3, with D unclear. Per germline, CDR1 GTSNPN and CDR2 SVGIG (reference sequence). V was clipped by 2 bases and J by 0 bases, with 8 bases between them. The CDR3 runs to 14 residues. DNA for the CDR3: TGTGCCTGGAGTAGGAGGAGCTCTGGAAACACCATATATTTT. This encodes CAWSRRSSGNTIYF.

The chain couples TRBV5-1 to TRBJ2-1; TRBD2 might be the D (6 bases). The germline V gene encodes CDR1 SGHRS and CDR2 YFSETQ. V was cut by 0 bases and J by 2 bases, with 21 bases left in between. The CDR3 sequence is 19 residues long. The CDR3 sequence is CASSLAKFRRESPYNEQFF. The DNA for the CDR3 is TGCGCCAGCAGCTTGGCCAAGTTCCGCCGGGAGTCTCCCTACAATGAGCAGTTCTTC.

The chain joins TRBV9 to TRBJ1-1; perhaps TRBD1 as D (6 bases). Looked up from germline, CDR1 is SGDLS and CDR2 is YYNGEE. Between the trimmed V and J ends, which lost 2 bases and 4 bases, there was a span of 9 bases. The CDR3 runs to 13 residues. CDR3 sequence: CASSVGQSTEAFF. In nucleotides, the CDR3 is TGTGCCAGCAGCGTCGGACAGTCCACTGAAGCTTTCTTT.

This clone appeared once. The chain combines TRBV4-2 with TRBJ2-1; 9 nucleotides align to TRBD2. CDR3 length: 16 residues. The ends lost 1 base at V and 2 bases at J; junction bases unmatched: 3. The germline gives CDR1 LGHNA, CDR2 YNFKEQ. The CDR3: CASSQAAGGPYNEQFF. The DNA for the CDR3 is TGTGCCAGCAGCCAAGCTGCGGGAGGGCCCTACAATGAGCAGTTCTTC.

The rearrangement joins TRBV7-9 to TRBJ2-1, with D possibly TRBD2 on 5 matching bases. Trimming pared 2 bases from V and 6 bases from J, leaving 14 bases between. Germline CDR1 is SEHNR and CDR2 is FQNEAQ (reference sequence). The CDR3 extends over 15 amino acids. This CDR3 reads CASSLKRRVSNEQFF. The CDR3, as DNA: TGTGCCAGCAGCTTAAAGCGGCGTGTATCCAATGAGCAGTTCTTC. Full variable domain (rest looked up from reference TRBV7-9 and TRBJ2-1): DTGVSQNPRHKITKRGQNVTFRCDPISEHNRLYWYRQTLGQGPEFLTYFQNEAQLEKSRLLSDRFSAERPKGSFSTLEIQRTEQGDSAMYLCASSLKRRVSNEQFFGPGTRLTVL.

This clone was recorded once. This sequence joins TRBV6-5 and TRBJ2-5; maybe TRBD2 (6 bases). CDR3 length: 14 residues. Trimming removed 6 bases at V and 5 bases at J, with 16 bases between. Germline V gene sequence: CDR1 MNHEY, CDR2 SVGAGI. The CDR3 here is CASRKSGRPETQYF. CDR3 in DNA: TGTGCCAGCAGAAAGAGCGGGCGCCCCGAGACCCAGTACTTC.